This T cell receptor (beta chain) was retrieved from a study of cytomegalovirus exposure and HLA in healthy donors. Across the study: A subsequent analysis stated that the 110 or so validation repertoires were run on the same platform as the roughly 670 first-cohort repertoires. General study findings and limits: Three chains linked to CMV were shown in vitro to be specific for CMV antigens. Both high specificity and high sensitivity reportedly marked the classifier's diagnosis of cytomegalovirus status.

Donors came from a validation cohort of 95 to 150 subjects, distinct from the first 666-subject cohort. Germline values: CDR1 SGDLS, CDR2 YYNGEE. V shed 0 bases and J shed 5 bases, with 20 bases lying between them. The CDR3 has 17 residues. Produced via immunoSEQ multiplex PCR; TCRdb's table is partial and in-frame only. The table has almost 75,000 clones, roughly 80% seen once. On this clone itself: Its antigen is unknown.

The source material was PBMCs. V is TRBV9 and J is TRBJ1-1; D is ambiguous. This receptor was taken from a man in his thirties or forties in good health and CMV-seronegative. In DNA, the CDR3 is TGTGCCAGCAGCGTAGGAGCGAAGAAACACCGCCCAACTGAAGCTTTCTTT. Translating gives CASSVGAKKHRPTEAFF.